This TCR beta chain was found in a study of blood T cell repertoires in COVID-19. There are 13 residues in the CDR3. Per the germline V gene, CDR1 is MNHEY and CDR2 is SVGEGT. Trimming removed 5 bases from V and 3 bases from J, with 8 bases in between. Measured with immunoSEQ multiplex PCR; TCRdb has only the in-frame clones, and not every one. This sample has just over 95,000 clones; 80% to 90% occur once, and the top ten carry 15%. J is TRBJ1-5 and V is TRBV6-2 or TRBV6-3; D is ambiguous. Sequenced: peripheral blood. The TCR was taken from a human donor in a cohort sampled during active COVID-19. The CDR3 loop is CASSATDNQPQHF. The CDR3 region has the DNA TGTGCCAGCAGTGCCACAGACAATCAGCCCCAGCATTTT.